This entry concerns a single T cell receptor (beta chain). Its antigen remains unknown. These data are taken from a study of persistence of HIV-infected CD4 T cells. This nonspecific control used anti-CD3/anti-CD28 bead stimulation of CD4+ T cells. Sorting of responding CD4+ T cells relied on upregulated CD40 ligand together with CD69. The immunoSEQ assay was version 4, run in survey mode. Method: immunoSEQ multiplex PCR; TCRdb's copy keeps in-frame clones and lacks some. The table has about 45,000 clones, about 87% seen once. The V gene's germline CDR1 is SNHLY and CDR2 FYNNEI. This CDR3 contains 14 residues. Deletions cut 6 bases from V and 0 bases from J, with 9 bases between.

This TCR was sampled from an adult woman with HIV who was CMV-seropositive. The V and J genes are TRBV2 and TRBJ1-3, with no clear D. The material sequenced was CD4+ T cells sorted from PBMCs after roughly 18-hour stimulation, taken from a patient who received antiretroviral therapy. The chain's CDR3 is CASRATDSGNTIYF. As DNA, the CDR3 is TGTGCCAGCAGAGCGACGGACTCTGGAAACACCATATATTTT.